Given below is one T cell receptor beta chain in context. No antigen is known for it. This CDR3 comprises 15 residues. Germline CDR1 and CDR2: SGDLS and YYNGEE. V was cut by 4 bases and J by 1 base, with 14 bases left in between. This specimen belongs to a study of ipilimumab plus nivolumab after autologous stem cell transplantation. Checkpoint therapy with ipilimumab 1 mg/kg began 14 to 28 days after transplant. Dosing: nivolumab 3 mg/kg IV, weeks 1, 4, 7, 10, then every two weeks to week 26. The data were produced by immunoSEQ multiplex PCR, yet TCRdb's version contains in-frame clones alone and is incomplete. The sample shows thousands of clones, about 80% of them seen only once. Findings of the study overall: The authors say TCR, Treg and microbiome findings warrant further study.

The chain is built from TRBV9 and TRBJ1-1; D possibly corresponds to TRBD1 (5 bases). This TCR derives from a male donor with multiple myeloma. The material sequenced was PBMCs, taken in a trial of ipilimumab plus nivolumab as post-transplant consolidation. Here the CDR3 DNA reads TGTGCCAGCAGCCCACGGGGGAATAGGAACACTGAAGCTTTCTTT. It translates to CASSPRGNRNTEAFF.